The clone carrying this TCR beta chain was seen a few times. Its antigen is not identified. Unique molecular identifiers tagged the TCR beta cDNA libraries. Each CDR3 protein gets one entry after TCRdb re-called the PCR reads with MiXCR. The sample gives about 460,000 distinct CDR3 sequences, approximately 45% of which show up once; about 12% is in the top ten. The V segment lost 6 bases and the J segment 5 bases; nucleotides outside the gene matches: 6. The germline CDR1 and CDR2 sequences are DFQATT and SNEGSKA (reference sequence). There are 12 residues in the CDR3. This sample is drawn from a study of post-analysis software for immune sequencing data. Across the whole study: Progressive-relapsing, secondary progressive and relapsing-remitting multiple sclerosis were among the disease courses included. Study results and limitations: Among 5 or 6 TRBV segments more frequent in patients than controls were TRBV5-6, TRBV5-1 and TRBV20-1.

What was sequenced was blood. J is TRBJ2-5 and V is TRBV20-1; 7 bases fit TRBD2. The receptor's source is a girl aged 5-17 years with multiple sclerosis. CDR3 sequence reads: CSARREGETQYF. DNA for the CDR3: TGCAGTGCAAGAAGGGAGGGGGAGACCCAGTACTTC.